These T cell receptor beta chains were read from a single sample in a study of cytomegalovirus exposure and HLA in healthy donors. Sequencing used immunoSEQ multiplex PCR; TCRdb keeps in-frame clones, though not all of them. The sample consists of around 200,000 clones, around 64% of them appearing once. Material for sequencing was PBMCs. Receptors originate from a middle-aged man in good health and CMV-seropositive. Each CDR3 is given with its conserved first and last residue. The D gene is left open where the match is weak. Only some rows state a clone size, as once, few, many or a class for expanded clones.

j_call clone_size d_call v_call cdr3_aa cdr3_nt
TRBJ2-7 - TRBD1 TRBV18 CASSPSRTGGSNEQYF TGTGCCAGCTCACCGAGTCGGACAGGGGGCTCCAACGAGCAGTACTTC
TRBJ2-1 - - TRBV11-2 CASSFRVGGGHNEQFF TGTGCCAGCAGCTTTCGCGTAGGGGGGGGACACAATGAGCAGTTCTTC
TRBJ2-7 - - TRBV11-2 CASSLDLGQGYEQYF TGTGCCAGCAGCTTAGATCTGGGGCAGGGCTACGAGCAGTACTTC
TRBJ2-2 - - TRBV9 CASSVGLQEGLFF TGTGCCAGCAGCGTAGGCCTGCAGGAGGGGCTGTTTTTT
TRBJ1-3 - TRBD1 TRBV29-1 CSVEDLQGAKGNTIYF TGCAGCGTTGAAGATCTTCAGGGGGCTAAAGGAAACACCATATATTTT
TRBJ1-1 - - TRBV6-5 CASNRGESTEAFF TGTGCCAGCAACCGAGGTGAGAGCACTGAAGCTTTCTTT
TRBJ2-2 - TRBD1 TRBV5-1 CASRKDRGITGELFF TGCGCCAGCAGAAAAGACAGGGGGATCACCGGGGAGCTGTTTTTT
TRBJ2-3 - - TRBV28 CASSLPRAAHTDTQYF TGTGCCAGCAGTTTGCCCCGAGCGGCCCACACAGATACGCAGTATTTT
TRBJ1-2 - - TRBV19 CASSLTESYGYTF TGTGCCAGTAGTTTAACAGAGTCCTATGGCTACACCTTC
TRBJ2-2 few - TRBV5-8 CASSLAHLYTGELFF TGTGCCAGCAGCTTGGCACATCTCTACACCGGGGAGCTGTTTTTT
TRBJ1-2 once TRBD1 TRBV7-2 CASSLRQGAGGYTF TGTGCCAGCAGCTTAAGACAGGGAGCGGGCGGCTACACCTTC
TRBJ2-7 - - TRBV4-3 CASSQGQEGRHEQYF TGCGCCAGCAGCCAAGGTCAAGAGGGGAGGCACGAGCAGTACTTC
TRBJ1-1 - TRBD1 TRBV15 CATGGTEKLNTEAFF TGTGCCACCGGGGGGACAGAGAAATTGAACACTGAAGCTTTCTTT
TRBJ1-5 once - TRBV7-6 CASSPWCRDGLIIPYQPQHF TGTGCCAGCAGTCCTTGGTGCAGGGATGGCCTCATAATCCCTTATCAGCCCCAGCATTTT
TRBJ2-7 - - TRBV11-2 CASSTGVPYEQYF TGTGCCAGCAGTACCGGGGTGCCCTACGAGCAGTACTTC
TRBJ2-1 - - TRBV5-1 CASSLRPGGGDEQFF TGCGCCAGCAGCTTACGGCCGGGTGGAGGCGATGAGCAGTTCTTC
TRBJ1-1 - - TRBV7-9 CASSLGPGRTEAFF TGTGCCAGCAGCTTAGGACCGGGTCGGACTGAAGCTTTCTTT
TRBJ1-4 - TRBD1 TRBV15 CATSVNAPGGTGGWKLFF TGTGCCACCAGCGTAAACGCACCAGGGGGGACAGGGGGCTGGAAACTGTTTTTT
TRBJ2-2 - TRBD1 TRBV11-2 CASSLDTQDRPTGELFF TGTGCCAGCAGCTTAGATACCCAGGACAGGCCGACAGGGGAGCTGTTTTTT
TRBJ2-1 once TRBD1 TRBV5-1 CASSYGQGAYNEQFF TGCGCCAGCAGCTATGGACAGGGGGCTTACAATGAGCAGTTCTTC
TRBJ2-7 few - TRBV7-5 CNKKGAYEQYF TGTAACAAGAAGGGGGCCTACGAGCAGTACTTC
TRBJ2-7 - TRBD1 TRBV6-1 CASIGTGSSYEQYF TGTGCCAGCATCGGGACAGGGAGCTCCTACGAGCAGTACTTC
TRBJ2-5 - TRBD2 TRBV5-4 CASSLVGRGGPQETQYF TGTGCCAGCAGCTTGGTTGGGCGGGGGGGACCACAAGAGACCCAGTACTTC
TRBJ2-1 - TRBD1 TRBV6-5 CASSYSGTGAGEQFF TGTGCCAGCAGTTACTCGGGGACAGGGGCCGGTGAGCAGTTCTTC
TRBJ1-1 - TRBD1 TRBV9 CASSVTGEAEAFF TGTGCCAGCAGCGTAACAGGGGAGGCTGAAGCTTTCTTT
TRBJ2-3 - TRBD2 TRBV6-5 CASSGTSGTQYF TGTGCCAGCAGTGGAACTAGCGGGACGCAGTATTTT
TRBJ2-7 - TRBD1 TRBV27 CASRRPGQGSEQYF TGTGCCAGCAGGAGGCCGGGACAGGGATCCGAGCAGTACTTC
TRBJ2-5 - - TRBV7-9 CASSVMRGQETQYF TGTGCCAGCAGCGTGATGAGGGGGCAAGAGACCCAGTACTTC
TRBJ1-2 - - TRBV18 CASSPKTGITVPSYGYTF TGTGCCAGCTCACCGAAGACAGGCATCACCGTCCCTAGCTATGGCTACACCTTC
TRBJ1-2 - TRBD1 TRBV6-5 CASSYSVTGVGGYTF TGTGCCAGCAGTTACTCGGTCACAGGGGTGGGTGGCTACACCTTC
TRBJ1-3 - - TRBV4-3 CASSQDTGSGNTIYF TGCGCCAGCAGCCAAGATACAGGGTCTGGAAACACCATATATTTT
TRBJ1-2 - TRBD1 TRBV7-2 CASSLFTGGNYGYTF TGTGCCAGCAGCTTATTCACAGGGGGTAACTATGGCTACACCTTC
TRBJ2-3 - TRBD2 TRBV5-4 CASSLPLGLAARTDTQYF TGTGCCAGCAGCTTACCTTTAGGACTAGCGGCCCGCACAGATACGCAGTATTTT
TRBJ1-2 few - TRBV7-2 CASSPLRDSYGYTF TGTGCCAGCAGCCCCCTCCGGGACTCCTATGGCTACACCTTC
TRBJ2-7 - - TRBV6-6 CASSRQGVYQYF TGTGCCAGCAGTAGACAAGGGGTGTATCAGTACTTC
TRBJ2-7 - - TRBV25-1 CASSDSTETQGEQYF TGTGCCAGCAGTGATTCGACGGAGACGCAAGGCGAGCAGTACTTC
TRBJ1-1 - TRBD1 TRBV7-9 CASSLLGTGFDTEAFF TGTGCCAGCAGCTTATTGGGGACAGGGTTTGACACTGAAGCTTTCTTT
TRBJ2-7 few TRBD2 TRBV10-3 CATLGGTSAYEQYF TGTGCCACCTTGGGCGGGACTAGCGCCTACGAGCAGTACTTC
TRBJ1-5 - - TRBV6-5 CASSADSYQPQHF TGTGCCAGCAGCGCCGACAGCTATCAGCCCCAGCATTTT
TRBJ2-2 - - TRBV7-9 CASSSSGSGGELFF TGTGCCAGCAGTTCAAGCGGGTCTGGCGGGGAGCTGTTTTTT
TRBJ1-4 once - TRBV6-5 CASSYSGGRINEKLFF TGTGCCAGCAGTTACTCGGGAGGACGGATCAATGAAAAACTGTTTTTT
TRBJ2-7 few - TRBV5-5 CASSLAVPYRWVTRDYEQYF TGTGCCAGCAGCTTGGCGGTCCCTTATCGTTGGGTCACCAGGGACTACGAGCAGTACTTC
TRBJ1-5 - - TRBV10-3 CAISASGEVKPQHF TGTGCCATCAGTGCCAGCGGGGAAGTGAAGCCCCAGCATTTT
TRBJ2-7 - TRBD1 TRBV7-6 CASSSGTGSGQYF TGTGCCAGCAGCTCTGGGACAGGCAGTGGGCAGTACTTC
TRBJ1-1 - - TRBV29-1 CSVRGGAEAFF TGCAGCGTTCGAGGGGGGGCTGAAGCTTTCTTT
TRBJ2-3 - - TRBV4-2 CASSQERPDTQYF TGTGCCAGCAGCCAAGAGCGCCCCGATACGCAGTATTTT
TRBJ1-5 few TRBD1 TRBV19 CASSTPGQGTQPQHF TGTGCCAGTAGTACACCGGGACAGGGTACGCAGCCCCAGCATTTT
TRBJ2-5 - - TRBV9 CASSVADRGQETQYF TGTGCCAGCAGCGTAGCGGACCGGGGCCAAGAGACCCAGTACTTC
TRBJ2-3 - - TRBV6-4 CASRLDSFTDTQYF TGTGCCAGCAGGCTCGACAGTTTCACAGATACGCAGTATTTT